This T cell receptor beta chain was observed in a study of blood T cell repertoires in COVID-19. Study-wide background: The samples span acute and convalescent COVID-19 from the United States, Italy and Spain.

CDR1 and CDR2 (germline): SGHAT, FQDESV (reference sequence). V lost 5 bases to trimming and J lost 5 bases; unmatched junction nucleotides: 8. The CDR3 loop spans 15 amino acids. Sequencing used immunoSEQ multiplex PCR; TCRdb keeps in-frame clones, though not all of them. The sample lists roughly 52,000 clones; 83% were seen once. The receptor comes from a human donor in a cohort sampled during active COVID-19. Sequences were obtained from peripheral blood. J is TRBJ1-4 and V is TRBV11-1, with 7 bases lining up with TRBD1. The CDR3 DNA follows: TGTGCCAGCAGCCGAGACGGGACAGAGAATGAAAAACTGTTTTTT. Residues: CASSRDGTENEKLFF.